Listed here are 20 T cell receptor beta chains from one sample, sequenced in a study of early T cells in non-severe SARS-CoV-2 infection. TCRdb reprocessed the 5' RACE reads with MiXCR, giving one entry per CDR3 protein. The sample includes approximately 30,000 distinct CDR3 sequences, less than 8.5% of them seen just once. The input for sequencing was whole blood, taken at baseline. Every receptor here comes from an adult who was a healthcare worker with PCR-confirmed SARS-CoV-2 infection or an uninfected control (not recorded which).

The rearrangement links TRBV30 to TRBJ1-5; a possible D gene is TRBD1 (6 bases). The CDR3 is 13 amino acids. Trimming shortened V by 3 bases and J by 9 bases, and 15 bases separated the two germline ends. CDR1 is GTSNPN and CDR2 is SVGIG in the germline V gene (reference sequence). The CDR3 loop is CAWSPSDSRPQHF. CDR3 nucleotide sequence: TGTGCCTGGAGCCCATCGGACAGTAGGCCCCAGCATTTT.

This clonotype appeared many times. J is TRBJ2-7 and V is TRBV7-2; the D gene is possibly TRBD2 (5 bases). The CDR3 has 15 residues. Germline assignment: CDR1 SGHTA and CDR2 FQGNSA. The V gene lost 2 bases and the J gene lost 3 bases, with 14 bases spanning the gap. CDR3 sequence reads: CASSLLYTTNYEQYF. The CDR3 coding sequence is TGTGCCAGCAGCTTATTATATACGACTAACTACGAGCAGTACTTC.

This clonotype occurred many times. This chain connects TRBV11-3 to TRBJ2-1, with D tentatively TRBD2 (6 bases). Germline values: CDR1 SGHNT, CDR2 YENEEA. The V end was cut by 4 bases, the J end by 3 bases, with 25 bases between. This CDR3 has 19 amino acids. This CDR3 reads CASSSTVLFGGGGYNEQFF. The CDR3 bases are TGTGCCAGCAGCTCTACGGTCTTATTTGGGGGAGGCGGCTACAATGAGCAGTTCTTC.

This clonotype was found many times. The chain joins TRBV27 to TRBJ2-3; the match to TRBD2 covers 11 bases. The germline CDR1 and CDR2 sequences are MNHEY and SMNVEV (reference sequence). The CDR3 has 18 residues. The V segment lost 2 bases and the J segment 6 bases; nucleotides outside the gene matches: 13. In DNA, the CDR3 is TGTGCCAGCAGTTTAAGCCCCGTACTAGCGGGAGTGGCGGATACGCAGTATTTT. It is translated as CASSLSPVLAGVADTQYF.

This clonotype was observed at least ten times. V and J are TRBV6-2 or TRBV6-3 and TRBJ2-7, with D hard to call. Germline lookup yields CDR1 MNHEY and CDR2 SVGEGT. CDR3 length equals 13 residues. The ends were cut back, 3 bases at V and 4 bases at J, with 10 bases in the middle. CDR3 loop: CASSYPAGYEQYF. Written as DNA, the CDR3 is TGTGCCAGCAGTTATCCGGCTGGGTACGAGCAGTACTTC.

In this sample, this clonotype turned up a few times. The chain is built from TRBV10-3 and TRBJ2-3; D is perhaps TRBD1 or TRBD2 (5 bases each). Germline CDR1 reads ENHRY; CDR2 reads SYGVKD. The CDR3 sequence is 17 residues long. Trimming pared 5 bases from V and 6 bases from J, leaving 24 bases between. Here the CDR3 DNA reads TGTGCCATCAGTCCTTCTACCCGGGACCATAAAAAGGATACGCAGTATTTT. Protein product: CAISPSTRDHKKDTQYF.

This clonotype came up a few times. The V gene is TRBV2, the J gene TRBJ2-4; a weak D match, TRBD1 (6 bases). The CDR3 runs to 16 residues. CDR1 is SNHLY, CDR2 FYNNEI, per germline. Trimming took 2 bases from V and 1 from J, leaving 12 bases between them. The CDR3 sequence is CASSELRQAAKNIQYF. As DNA, the CDR3 is TGTGCCAGCAGTGAACTGAGACAGGCGGCCAAAAACATTCAGTACTTC.

This clonotype was observed many times. The chain joins TRBV6-4 to TRBJ1-5; TRBD1 matches 7 bases. V trimming: 0 bases; J trimming: 0 bases; junction bases outside the gene matches: 8. Per the germline V gene, CDR1 is MRHNA and CDR2 is SNTAGT. The CDR3 spans 18 residues. The CDR3 protein is CASSDSSDREYSNQPQHF. In DNA form, the CDR3 reads TGTGCCAGCAGTGACTCCAGTGACAGGGAATATAGCAATCAGCCCCAGCATTTT.

This clonotype was observed a few times. The chain uses TRBV6-5 and TRBJ2-1; 10 nucleotides line up with TRBD2. Germline CDR1 reads MNHEY; CDR2 reads SVGAGI. With V trimmed by 0 bases and J by 5 bases, 1 base remained unmatched. This CDR3 is 15 amino acids long. The CDR3 DNA reads as TGTGCCAGCAGTTACTCCGGGACTAGCGACAATGAGCAGTTCTTC. Translating it yields CASSYSGTSDNEQFF.

This sequence joins TRBV7-2 and TRBJ1-5, with D uncertain. With 8 bases removed from V and 6 bases from J, the gap between germline ends came to 14 bases. CDR3 size: 13 residues. CDR1 and CDR2 (germline): SGHTA, FQGNSA. CDR3 sequence: CASGSSSAQPQHF. CDR3 nucleotide sequence: TGTGCCAGCGGAAGTAGTAGTGCTCAGCCCCAGCATTTT.

Written as DNA, the CDR3 is TGCAGTGCTCTAGCGGAGAAGGCCCCCTACGAGCAGTACGTC. This translates into CSALAEKAPYEQYV. The V gene is TRBV20-1, the J gene TRBJ2-7; TRBD2 aligns across 7 bases. This CDR3 spans 14 amino acids. In germline, CDR1 is DFQATT, CDR2 SNEGSKA (reference sequence). V lost 5 bases and J lost 2; bases outside the gene matches: 9.

The gene calls are TRBV24-1 and TRBJ2-1; the D gene is possibly TRBD1 (6 bases). V lost 5 bases and J 0 bases, leaving 10 bases between the germline ends. Germline CDR1 and CDR2: KGHDR and SFDVKD. The CDR3 is 15 residues long. The CDR3 coding sequence is TGTGCCACCAGTGGTGTCAGGGGCTCCTACAATGAGCAGTTCTTC. Protein sequence: CATSGVRGSYNEQFF.

The rearrangement joins TRBV5-1 to TRBJ2-2; D gene uncertain. Trimming left V 4 bases short and J 3 bases short, with 13 bases between. CDR1 SGHRS and CDR2 YFSETQ come from the germline V gene. The CDR3 runs to 15 residues. In DNA, the CDR3 is TGCGCCAGCAGCACCGCGTCCGTGGACACCGGGGAGCTGTTTTTT. Amino acids: CASSTASVDTGELFF.

This clonotype was picked up many times. The rearrangement joins TRBV28 to TRBJ2-1; TRBD2 matches at 7 bases. The CDR3 has 12 residues. J was trimmed by 8 bases and V by 10 bases; bases with no gene match: 8. Germline lookup yields CDR1 MDHEN and CDR2 SYDVKM. The DNA for the CDR3 is TGTGCCACTAGCGGCAGGTCCTATGAGCAGTTCTTC. Translation gives CATSGRSYEQFF.

A word on this clonotype: Sequence at one end of the junction differs from germline and may be a read error. J is TRBJ2-1 and V is TRBV11-2; the D gene is possibly TRBD1 (6 bases). Germline lookup yields CDR1 SGHAT and CDR2 FQNNGV. The CDR3 loop spans 12 amino acids. CDR3 in amino acids: CASSFLPGATIF. CDR3 DNA: TGTGCCAGCAGCTTCCTCCCAGGGGCGACTATCTTC.

V is TRBV29-1 and J is TRBJ2-1, with unresolved D. CDR3 length: 15 residues. CDR1 is SQVTM and CDR2 is ANQGSEA in the germline V gene. The V end lost 0 bases, the J end lost 6 bases, and 15 bases lay between the germline ends. CDR3 in amino acids: CSVEEPKRTRNEQFF. The CDR3 region has the DNA TGCAGCGTTGAAGAGCCCAAGCGCACTCGCAATGAGCAGTTCTTC.

This clonotype was recorded at least ten times. The chain employs TRBV20-1 and TRBJ2-5, with D hard to call. Germline V gene data show CDR1 as DFQATT and CDR2 as SNEGSKA (reference sequence). This CDR3 spans 15 amino acids. V lost 0 bases and J 4 bases, leaving 15 bases between the germline ends. CDR3 DNA: TGCAGTGCTAGAGATCCCCTCGGCTCGGGAGAGACCCAGTACTTC. Its translation: CSARDPLGSGETQYF.

The chain uses TRBV4-1 and TRBJ1-4; 7 bases match TRBD1. The V segment lost 1 base and the J segment 1 base; nucleotides outside the gene matches: 6. The CDR3 consists of 17 residues. Germline CDR1 MGHRA, CDR2 YSYEKL. This CDR3 reads CASSQGQGKQTNEKLFF. CDR3 DNA sequence: TGCGCCAGCAGCCAAGGACAGGGAAAACAAACTAATGAAAAACTGTTTTTT.

The V and J genes are TRBV7-3 and TRBJ2-3; the match to TRBD2 covers 14 bases. The CDR3 extends over 16 amino acids. V lost 5 bases, J lost 3 bases, and 4 bases stayed unmatched. Germline CDR1 SGHTA, CDR2 FQGTGA. The CDR3 sequence is CASSPGTSGRTDTQYF. CDR3 nucleotide sequence: TGTGCCAGCAGCCCGGGGACTAGCGGGAGAACAGATACGCAGTATTTT. Full variable domain (missing parts from reference TRBV7-3 and TRBJ2-3): GAGVSQTPSNKVTEKGKYVELRCDPISGHTALYWYRQSLGQGPEFLIYFQGTGAADDSGLPNDRFFAVRPEGSVSTLKIQRTERGDSAVYLCASSPGTSGRTDTQYFGPGTRLTVL.

This clonotype has more than one count but fewer than ten. V usage is TRBV11-2 and J usage is TRBJ2-1; D gene ambiguous. Trimming cost V 5 bases and J 6 bases, with 14 bases left between them. The germline V gene has CDR1 SGHAT and CDR2 FQNNGV. The CDR3 is 14 residues long. CDR3 in amino acids: CASSPLGFGNEQFF. The CDR3 region has the DNA TGTGCCAGCAGCCCCCTAGGGTTCGGCAATGAGCAGTTCTTC.